The clone carrying this T cell receptor beta chain occurred once. Its antigen is unidentified. The source of the sample is a study of Ad26.COV2.S vaccination and SARS-CoV-2 variants. Findings and limits, study-wide: Marked by substantial breadth, spike-specific CD8+ and CD4+ T cell responses were reportedly seen after vaccination.

Trimming removed 4 bases from V and 5 bases from J, with 15 bases in between. CDR3 length: 14 amino acids. CDR1 is SGHRS, CDR2 YFSETQ, per germline. Method: immunoSEQ multiplex PCR; TCRdb's copy keeps in-frame clones and lacks some. The sample includes hundreds of thousands of clones, around 89% of them seen just once. The treatment here: some 20 received Ad26.COV2.S at low or high dose, single or two shots; a few received placebo; per-sample allocation not given. Collection of samples fell on day 63 after the first vaccine or placebo injection. The sample came from a Boston adult aged 18-55 years. The rearrangement joins TRBV5-1 to TRBJ1-2; tentative D call: TRBD1 (6 bases). The TCR originated in a person between 18 and 65 years old who received the Ad26.COV2.S COVID-19 vaccine or a placebo. Sequencing used peripheral blood, obtained in a trial of Ad26.COV2.S vaccine versus placebo. The CDR3 sequence: CASSLGTNWYGYTF. The CDR3 DNA reads TGCGCCAGCAGCCTGGGGACAAACTGGTATGGCTACACCTTC.